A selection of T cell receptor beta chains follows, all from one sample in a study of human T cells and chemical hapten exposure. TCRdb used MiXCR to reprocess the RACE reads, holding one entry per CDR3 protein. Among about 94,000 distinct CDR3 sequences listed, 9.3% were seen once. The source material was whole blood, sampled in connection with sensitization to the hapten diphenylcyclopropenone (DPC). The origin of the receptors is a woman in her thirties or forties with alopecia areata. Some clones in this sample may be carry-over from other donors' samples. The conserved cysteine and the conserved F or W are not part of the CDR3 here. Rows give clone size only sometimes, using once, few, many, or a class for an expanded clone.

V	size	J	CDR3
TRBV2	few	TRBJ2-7	ASTDGAPYEQY
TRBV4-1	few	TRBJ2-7	ASSQGPEQY
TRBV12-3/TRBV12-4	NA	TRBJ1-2	ASSLGVGGYT
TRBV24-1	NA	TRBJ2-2	ATSVAGELF
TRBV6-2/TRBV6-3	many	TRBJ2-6	ASSYSGPGSASGANVLT
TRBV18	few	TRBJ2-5	ASSSLAGEALPETQY
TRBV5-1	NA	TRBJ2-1	ASSSPPGQGAYNEQF
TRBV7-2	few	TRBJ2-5	ASSFSGGVGETQY
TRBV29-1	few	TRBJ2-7	SVGQTSYEQY
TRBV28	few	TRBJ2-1	AAQKPGVTRNEQF
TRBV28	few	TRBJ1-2	ASSYPTGSRGYT
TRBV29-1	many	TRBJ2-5	SVGRLAGGATSETQY
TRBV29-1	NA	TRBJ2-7	SVEIYLRGEQY
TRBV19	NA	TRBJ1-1	ASDEEPGSRGNTEAF
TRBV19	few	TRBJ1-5	ASRYGTASNQPQH
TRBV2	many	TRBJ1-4	ASIPQGGLGNEKLF
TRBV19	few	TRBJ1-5	ASSGRGYNQPQH
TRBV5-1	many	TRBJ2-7	ASSLEVRVIDEQY
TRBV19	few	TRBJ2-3	ASSTGADTDTQY
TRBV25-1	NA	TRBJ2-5	ANPGTPNQETQY
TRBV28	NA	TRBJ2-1	ASRGAGGAYNEQF
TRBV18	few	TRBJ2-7	ASSPGQTAAYEQY
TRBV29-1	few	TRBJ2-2	SVWVSGSAGELF
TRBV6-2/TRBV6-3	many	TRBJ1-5	ASRSFPVSRQGLFNQPQH
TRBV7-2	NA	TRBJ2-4	ASSPVGQGAVSKNIQY
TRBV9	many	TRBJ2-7	ASSSNSYEQY